This is a list of T cell receptor beta chains from one sample in a study of OX40 agonist ivuxolimab in advanced cancers. The table came from immunoSEQ multiplex PCR; TCRdb's copy has only in-frame clones and leaves some out. The table records some 30,000 clones, roughly 74% of them present only once. Sequencing was performed on CD4+ or CD8+ T cells sorted from blood, taken in a trial of the OX40 agonist ivuxolimab. These receptors all come from an adult with an advanced solid tumor such as melanoma, head and neck, liver or kidney cancer. CDR3s include the opening cysteine and the closing phenylalanine or tryptophan. A D gene is named only where the DNA matches it firmly. Where a row states a size, it is once, few, many or the class of an expanded clone; other rows omit it.

TRBV11-2	TRBJ2-3	-	TRBD2	TGTGCCAGCAGCTTAGTAACGGGGGGGTTATCCCATACGCAGTATTTT	CASSLVTGGLSHTQYF
TRBV30	TRBJ2-5	-	TRBD2	TGTGCCTGGAGTGGGGGTAGCGGGGGAGAGACCCAGTACTTC	CAWSGGSGGETQYF
TRBV2	TRBJ2-3	-	TRBD1	TGTGCCAGCCTACAGGGGGCTTATACGCAGTATTTT	CASLQGAYTQYF
TRBV5-4	TRBJ1-1	-	-	TGTGCCAGCAGCTGGTTCGAGGGGCGGACTGAAGCTTTCTTT	CASSWFEGRTEAFF
TRBV9	TRBJ1-3	-	-	TGTGCCAGCAACGACGGCTCTGGAAACACCATATATTTT	CASNDGSGNTIYF
TRBV11-3	TRBJ1-6	-	-	TGTGCCAGCAGCCAGGGCCGTGACTCACCCCTCCACTTT	CASSQGRDSPLHF
TRBV2	TRBJ1-2	-	TRBD1	TGTGCCAGCGGTGAACAGGGGGCAATGGATGGCTACACCTTC	CASGEQGAMDGYTF
TRBV10-2	TRBJ2-6	-	-	TGCGCCAGCAGTGGGTACGATTTGGGCAGGGCCAACGTCCTGACTTTC	CASSGYDLGRANVLTF
TRBV19	TRBJ2-5	once	-	TGTGCCAGTAGTACCGAGGGGTGGAAGACCCAGTACTTC	CASSTEGWKTQYF
TRBV2	TRBJ1-5	-	TRBD1	TGTGCCAGCAGCCGCGGCGACAGGGACAATCAGCCCCAGCATTTT	CASSRGDRDNQPQHF
TRBV15	TRBJ1-6	once	TRBD1	TGTGCCACCAGCAGCCCCGACAGGGTTTCACCCCTCCACTTT	CATSSPDRVSPLHF
TRBV13	TRBJ1-1	-	-	TGTGCCAGCAGCTCAGTCGCGCGGCCTGAAGCTTTCTTT	CASSSVARPEAFF
TRBV5-1	TRBJ2-3	once	TRBD1	TGCGCCAGCAGCCTTGGACAGGTTAGCACAGATACGCAGTATTTT	CASSLGQVSTDTQYF
TRBV2	TRBJ1-6	-	-	TGTGCCAGCAGTGCCTACACGTCACCCCTCCACTTT	CASSAYTSPLHF
TRBV9	TRBJ2-3	few	TRBD2	TGTGCCAGCAGCCCACGGGGGGTGGGGGACACAGATACGCAGTATTTT	CASSPRGVGDTDTQYF
TRBV7-9	TRBJ1-4	-	-	TGTGCCAGCAGCTTAGCGACGGTGGAGAATGAAAAACTGTTTTTT	CASSLATVENEKLFF
TRBV12-5	TRBJ1-5	medium-sized	-	TGTGCTAGTGGTTTGGGGCCGGGTACCAATCAGCCCCAGCATTTT	CASGLGPGTNQPQHF
TRBV18	TRBJ2-3	-	-	TGTGCCAGCTCACCACTCATCGAAGATACGCAGTATTTT	CASSPLIEDTQYF
TRBV6-1	TRBJ2-1	once	-	TGTGCCAGCAGTGAAGCAGGGGGAACTGAGCAGTTCTTC	CASSEAGGTEQFF
TRBV29-1	TRBJ1-2	-	TRBD1	TGCAGCGTTGAAGGGGACAGGGAGGGCTATGGCTACACCTTC	CSVEGDREGYGYTF
TRBV21-1	TRBJ2-3	-	-	TGTGCCAGCAGCAACCCCGGGACTAGCGTGAACACAGATACGCAGTATTTT	CASSNPGTSVNTDTQYF
TRBV7-2	TRBJ1-5	-	TRBD1	TGTGCCAGCAGCTTAGAAGGGACAGGGAATCAGCCCCAGCATTTT	CASSLEGTGNQPQHF
TRBV5-5	TRBJ1-2	-	TRBD1	TGTGCCAGCAGTTTGACAGGGGGCGCCGGTAACTATGGCTACACCTTC	CASSLTGGAGNYGYTF
TRBV19	TRBJ2-5	-	-	TGTGCCAGTAGTATTCCGGGTTACCCTCGGAAGACCCAGTACTTC	CASSIPGYPRKTQYF
TRBV6-1	TRBJ1-5	medium-sized	-	TGTGCCAGCAGTACACAAGAGAATCAGCCCCAGCATTTT	CASSTQENQPQHF
TRBV5-1	TRBJ2-1	-	-	TGCGCCAGCAGCACTATGCCAGGGCCATACAATGAGCAGTTCTTC	CASSTMPGPYNEQFF
TRBV30	TRBJ1-1	-	-	TGTGCCTGGAGTACCACGCGGGCTGAAGCTTTCTTT	CAWSTTRAEAFF
TRBV2	TRBJ1-6	-	TRBD1	TGTGCCAGCAAAGACAGGGCAGGGACGCGGAATTCACCCCTCCACTTT	CASKDRAGTRNSPLHF
TRBV6-1	TRBJ1-2	-	-	TGTGCCAGCAGTGAATTGAATAACTATGGCTACACCTTC	CASSELNNYGYTF
TRBV7-9	TRBJ2-5	-	-	TGTGCCAGCAGCCCGAGGGGCGCGGAGACCCAGTACTTC	CASSPRGAETQYF
TRBV12-5	TRBJ1-2	-	-	TGTGCTAGTGGTTTGGTCGGGGGCAAAGGGGCTGGCTACACCTTC	CASGLVGGKGAGYTF
TRBV30	TRBJ2-5	-	-	TGTGCCTGGAGTGTGGGGGTGCAGACCCAGTACTTC	CAWSVGVQTQYF